A single T cell receptor beta chain is shown here with its context. Its antigen is unidentified. With a much larger clone just one base away, this may be a read error. This specimen belongs to a study of post-analysis software for immune sequencing data. About the research overall: The courses of disease that were included comprised relapsing-remitting, secondary progressive and progressive-relapsing multiple sclerosis.

Study-wide results and limits: TRBV segments more frequent in patients than in controls numbered five and included TRBV5-6, TRBV5-1 and TRBV20-1. Compared against controls, patients with multiple sclerosis displayed significantly lower normalized Chao1 diversity. Samples prepared in the same batch strongly co-clustered by F measure.

Germline V gene lookup returns CDR1 MNHEY and CDR2 SVGAGI. The CDR3 length is 18 residues. Unique molecular identifiers featured in each of the TCR beta cDNA libraries. TCRdb re-analysed the PCR reads in MiXCR, keeping a single row per CDR3 protein. The sample has a few hundred thousand distinct CDR3 sequences; 35% to 40% are singletons. Material: blood. The origin of this receptor is a girl aged 10-17 years with multiple sclerosis. This chain connects TRBV6-5 to TRBJ2-6; possibly TRBD1 or TRBD2 for D (5 bases each). CDR3 loop: CAGSYLIGASSGANVLTF. CDR3 bases: TGTGCCGGCAGTTACCTTATCGGGGCCTCCTCTGGGGCCAACGTCCTGACTTTC.